The 8 T cell receptor beta chains listed next were all sequenced from one sample in a study of blood T cell repertoires in COVID-19. TCRdb's copy holds only in-frame clones and misses some; the assay was immunoSEQ multiplex PCR. This sample carries approximately 330,000 clones, roughly 89% of them seen once, and the ten largest clones take 9.5% to 10%. Sequenced input: peripheral blood. All receptors derive from a man aged 25-45 years with COVID-19, enrolled during active disease.

The chain has TRBV6-4 and TRBJ1-2; D gene unclear. The CDR3 is 11 residues long. Trimming took 6 bases from V and 5 from J, leaving 7 bases between them. CDR1 is MRHNA, CDR2 SNTAGT, per germline. CDR3 residues: CASSSGYGYTF. As DNA, the CDR3 is TGTGCCAGCAGCTCAGGTTATGGCTACACCTTC.

V is TRBV29-1 and J is TRBJ1-4, with D possibly matching TRBD1 (6 bases). There are 13 residues in the CDR3. V was trimmed by 7 bases and J by 13 bases, leaving 22 bases between them. Germline V lookup: CDR1 SQVTM, CDR2 ANQGSEA. The CDR3 is CSGMGPYRGGLFF. CDR3 DNA: TGCAGCGGGATGGGACCGTATAGGGGGGGACTGTTTTTT. The full variable domain, rest sourced from reference TRBV29-1 and TRBJ1-4, is SAVISQKPSRDICQRGTSLTIQCQVDSQVTMMFWYRQQPGQSLTLIATANQGSEATYESGFVIDKFPISRPNLTFSTLTVSNMSPEDSSIYLCSGMGPYRGGLFFGSGTQLSVL.

The V call is TRBV27, the J call TRBJ2-5; 7 bases map to TRBD1. The V gene end was trimmed by 6 bases and the J gene end by 5 bases; junction bases not matched to a gene: 18. Germline CDR1 and CDR2: MNHEY and SMNVEV (reference sequence). This CDR3 contains 17 residues. DNA of the CDR3: TGTGCCAGCAGATCCCACTGGGAAGGGGGCGTCGGGGAGACCCAGTACTTC. Amino acids: CASRSHWEGGVGETQYF.

The CDR3 protein is CASSSSGGSREQYF. As DNA, the CDR3 is TGTGCCAGCAGCTCTTCCGGGGGATCGAGGGAGCAGTACTTC. This chain connects TRBV5-6 to TRBJ2-7, with D perhaps TRBD2 (6 bases). The V end lost 3 bases, the J end lost 7 bases, and 17 bases lay between the germline ends. Germline V gene data show CDR1 as SGHDT and CDR2 as YYEEEE. The length of the CDR3 is 14 residues.

The chain has TRBV29-1 and TRBJ2-7; 12 positions agree with TRBD1. This CDR3 has 14 residues. From germline, CDR1 is SQVTM and CDR2 ANQGSEA. Unmatched junction bases numbered 10, after V lost 5 bases and J lost 8 bases. The CDR3: CSVYNPGQGAQQYF. The CDR3 DNA reads as TGCAGCGTTTACAATCCGGGACAGGGGGCTCAGCAGTACTTC.

This chain joins TRBV6-5 and TRBJ1-1; TRBD1 matches 7 bases. J was trimmed by 1 base and V by 0 bases; bases with no gene match: 2. Germline-derived CDR1 and CDR2 are MNHEY and SVGAGI. The CDR3 has 15 amino acids. CDR3 bases: TGTGCCAGCAGTTACTCTCGGGACAGGAACACTGAAGCTTTCTTT. Residues: CASSYSRDRNTEAFF.

The chain links TRBV7-2 to TRBJ1-2; TRBD1 agrees at 8 bases. The CDR3 covers 16 residues. After removal of 6 bases from V and 8 bases from J, the junction contained 17 bases not matched to a gene. Per germline, CDR1 SGHTA and CDR2 FQGNSA. In DNA, the CDR3 is TGTGCCAGCAGTTCTGCGGGACAGGTCTTTTTGGTCGGCTACACCTTC. Translating it yields CASSSAGQVFLVGYTF.

V and J are TRBV7-2 and TRBJ2-7; 8 bases line up with TRBD2. After removal of 1 base from V and 4 bases from J, the junction contained 12 bases not matched to a gene. CDR3 size: 17 residues. Germline V gene data show CDR1 as SGHTA and CDR2 as FQGNSA. CDR3 amino acids: CASSLGTSLRSLYEQYF. Written as DNA, the CDR3 is TGTGCCAGCAGCTTAGGGACTAGCCTACGAAGCCTTTACGAGCAGTACTTC.